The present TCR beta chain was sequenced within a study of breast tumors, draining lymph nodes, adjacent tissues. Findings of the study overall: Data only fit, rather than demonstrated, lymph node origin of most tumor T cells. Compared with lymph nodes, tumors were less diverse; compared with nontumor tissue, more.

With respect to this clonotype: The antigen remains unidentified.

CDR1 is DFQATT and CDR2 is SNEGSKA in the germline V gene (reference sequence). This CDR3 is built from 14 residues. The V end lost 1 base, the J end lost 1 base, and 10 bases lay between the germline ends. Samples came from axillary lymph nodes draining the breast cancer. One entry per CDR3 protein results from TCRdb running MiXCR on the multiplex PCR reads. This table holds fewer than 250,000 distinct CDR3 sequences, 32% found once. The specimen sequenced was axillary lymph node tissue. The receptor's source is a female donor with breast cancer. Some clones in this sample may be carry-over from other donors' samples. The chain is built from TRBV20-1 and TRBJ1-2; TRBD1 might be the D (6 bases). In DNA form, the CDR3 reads TGCAGTGCTAGAGCCCAGGGGCTTAACTATGGCTACACCTTC. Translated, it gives CSARAQGLNYGYTF.